This T cell receptor beta chain appears in the sequencing data of a study of shared clonotypes between healthy human individuals. Profiled with immunoSEQ multiplex PCR; TCRdb holds only in-frame clones, not every one. The sample yields about 95,000 clones, 67% seen once. V lost 2 bases to trimming and J lost 2 bases, with 16 bases between them. Germline CDR1 and CDR2: MDHEN and SYDVKM. The CDR3 spans 16 residues. Both CD45RO+ cells and CCR7-negative CD45RA+ TemRA cells were combined to make up CD8 memory. There are a few counts of this clone. This sequence joins TRBV28 and TRBJ2-7, with D perhaps matching TRBD2 (6 bases). The sequenced material came from memory CD8+ T cells sorted from blood. Subset defined: CD45RO+ cells pooled with CCR7-negative TemRA cells. The TCR sequence derives from a man aged 25 to 45 in good health. In DNA, the CDR3 is TGTGCCAGCAGTTTACTAGGCGGGATTTCCCCCTACGAGCAGTACTTC. Its protein is CASSLLGGISPYEQYF.